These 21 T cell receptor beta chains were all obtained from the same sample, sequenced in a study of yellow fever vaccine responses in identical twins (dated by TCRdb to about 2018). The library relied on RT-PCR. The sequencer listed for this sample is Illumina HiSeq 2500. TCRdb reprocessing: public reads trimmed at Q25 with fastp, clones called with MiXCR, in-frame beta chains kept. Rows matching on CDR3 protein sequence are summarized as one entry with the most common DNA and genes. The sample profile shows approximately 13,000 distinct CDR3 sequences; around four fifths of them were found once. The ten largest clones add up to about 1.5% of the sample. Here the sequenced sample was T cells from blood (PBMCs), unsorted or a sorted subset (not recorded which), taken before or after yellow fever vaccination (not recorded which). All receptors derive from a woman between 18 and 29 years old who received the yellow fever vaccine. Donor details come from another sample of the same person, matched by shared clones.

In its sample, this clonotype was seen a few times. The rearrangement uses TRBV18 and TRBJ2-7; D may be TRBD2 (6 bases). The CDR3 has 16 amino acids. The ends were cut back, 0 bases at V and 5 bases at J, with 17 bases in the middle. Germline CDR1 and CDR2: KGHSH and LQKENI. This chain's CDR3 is CASSPPSLALDDEQYF. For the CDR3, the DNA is TGTGCCAGCTCACCACCCTCTCTAGCGCTGGACGACGAGCAGTACTTC.

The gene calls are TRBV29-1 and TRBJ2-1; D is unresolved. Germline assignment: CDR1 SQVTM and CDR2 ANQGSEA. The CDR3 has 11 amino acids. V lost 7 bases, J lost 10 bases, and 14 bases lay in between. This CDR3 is CSAPGSREQFF. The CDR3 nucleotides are TGCAGCGCCCCCGGCTCTCGGGAGCAGTTCTTC.

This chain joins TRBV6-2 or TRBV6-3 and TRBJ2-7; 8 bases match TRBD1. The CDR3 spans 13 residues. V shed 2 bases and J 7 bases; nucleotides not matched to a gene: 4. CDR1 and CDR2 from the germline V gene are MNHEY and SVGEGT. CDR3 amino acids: CASSYTGGEEQYF. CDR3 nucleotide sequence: TGTGCCAGCAGTTACACAGGGGGTGAAGAGCAGTACTTC.

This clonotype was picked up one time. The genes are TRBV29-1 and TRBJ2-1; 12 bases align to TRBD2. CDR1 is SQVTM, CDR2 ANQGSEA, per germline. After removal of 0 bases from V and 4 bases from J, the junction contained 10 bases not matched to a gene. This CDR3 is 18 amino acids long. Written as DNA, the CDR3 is TGCAGCGTTGAAGACCTCTTTTTGACTAGCGGGAGTTACAATGAGCAGTTCTTC. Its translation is CSVEDLFLTSGSYNEQFF.

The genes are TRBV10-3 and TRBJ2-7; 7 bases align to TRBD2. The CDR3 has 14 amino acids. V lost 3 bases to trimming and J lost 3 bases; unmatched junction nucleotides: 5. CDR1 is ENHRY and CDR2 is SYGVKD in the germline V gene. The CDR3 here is CAISDGTNDYEQYF. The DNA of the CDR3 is TGTGCCATCAGTGACGGGACTAACGACTACGAGCAGTACTTC.

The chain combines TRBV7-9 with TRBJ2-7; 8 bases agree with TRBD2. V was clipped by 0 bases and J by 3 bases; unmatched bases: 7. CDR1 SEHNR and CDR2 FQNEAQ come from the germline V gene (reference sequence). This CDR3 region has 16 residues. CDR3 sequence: CASSLAPAGEVYEQYF. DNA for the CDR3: TGTGCCAGCAGCTTAGCCCCAGCGGGAGAAGTCTACGAGCAGTACTTC. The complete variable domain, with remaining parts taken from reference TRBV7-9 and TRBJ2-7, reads DTGVSQNPRHKITKRGQNVTFRCDPISEHNRLYWYRQTLGQGPEFLTYFQNEAQLEKSRLLSDRFSAERPKGSFSTLEIQRTEQGDSAMYLCASSLAPAGEVYEQYFGPGTRLTVT.

The CDR3 reads CASSKDNGTQYF. DNA of the CDR3: TGTGCCAGCAGTAAAGACAATGGTACGCAGTATTTT. V is TRBV28 and J is TRBJ2-3; D unresolved. The CDR3 has 12 amino acids. Trimming took off 5 bases at V and 8 bases at J, with 11 bases between the two ends. The germline V gene encodes CDR1 MDHEN and CDR2 SYDVKM. Combining the CDR3 with reference TRBV28 and TRBJ2-3 gives the whole variable domain DVKVTQSSRYLVKRTGEKVFLECVQDMDHENMFWYRQDPGLGLRLIYFSYDVKMKEKGDIPEGYSVSREKKERFSLILESASTNQTSMYLCASSKDNGTQYFGPGTRLTVL.

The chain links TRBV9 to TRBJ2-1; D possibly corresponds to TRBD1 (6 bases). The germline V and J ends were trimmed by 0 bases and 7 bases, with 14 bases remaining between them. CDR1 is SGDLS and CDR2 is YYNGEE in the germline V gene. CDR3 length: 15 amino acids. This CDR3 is CASSVAEQGGNEQFF. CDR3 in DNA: TGTGCCAGCAGCGTAGCTGAACAGGGTGGTAATGAGCAGTTCTTC.

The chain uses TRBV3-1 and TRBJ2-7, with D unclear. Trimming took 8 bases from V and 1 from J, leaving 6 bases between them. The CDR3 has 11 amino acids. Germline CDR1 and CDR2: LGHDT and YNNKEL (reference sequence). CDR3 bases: TGTGCCAGCGGACGGTCCTACGAGCAGTACTTC. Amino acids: CASGRSYEQYF.

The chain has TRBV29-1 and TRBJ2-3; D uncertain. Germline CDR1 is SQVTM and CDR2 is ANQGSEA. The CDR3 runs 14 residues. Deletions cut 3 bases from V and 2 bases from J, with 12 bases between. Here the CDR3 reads CSVDRPKYTDTQYF. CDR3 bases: TGCAGCGTTGACCGTCCCAAATACACAGATACGCAGTATTTT.

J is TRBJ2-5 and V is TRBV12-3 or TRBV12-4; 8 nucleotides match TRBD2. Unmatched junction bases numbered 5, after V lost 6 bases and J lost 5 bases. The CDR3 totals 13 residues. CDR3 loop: CASSRAGEETQYF. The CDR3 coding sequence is TGTGCCAGCAGCCGAGCGGGAGAGGAGACCCAGTACTTC.

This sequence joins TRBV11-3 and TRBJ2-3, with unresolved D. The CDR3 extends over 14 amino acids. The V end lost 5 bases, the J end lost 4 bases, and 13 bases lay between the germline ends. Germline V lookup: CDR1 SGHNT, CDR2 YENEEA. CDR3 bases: TGTGCCAGCAGCCTTCAGACTGGATCAGATACGCAGTATTTT. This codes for CASSLQTGSDTQYF.

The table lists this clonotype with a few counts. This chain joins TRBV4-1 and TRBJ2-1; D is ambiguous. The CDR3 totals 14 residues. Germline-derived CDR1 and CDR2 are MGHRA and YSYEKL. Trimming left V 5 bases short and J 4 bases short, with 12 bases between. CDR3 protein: CASSTAETYNEQFF. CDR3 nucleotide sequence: TGCGCCAGCAGCACGGCGGAAACATACAATGAGCAGTTCTTC.

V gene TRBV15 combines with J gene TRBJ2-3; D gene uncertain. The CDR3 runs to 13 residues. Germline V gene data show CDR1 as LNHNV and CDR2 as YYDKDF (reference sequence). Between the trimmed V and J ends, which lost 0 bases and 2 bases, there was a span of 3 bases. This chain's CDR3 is CATSRDFTDTQYF. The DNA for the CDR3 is TGTGCCACCAGCAGAGATTTCACAGATACGCAGTATTTT.

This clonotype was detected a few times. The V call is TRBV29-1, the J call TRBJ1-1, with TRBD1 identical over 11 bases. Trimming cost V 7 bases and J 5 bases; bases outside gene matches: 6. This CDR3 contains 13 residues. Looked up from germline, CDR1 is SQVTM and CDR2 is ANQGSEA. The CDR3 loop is CSAWDRGETEAFF. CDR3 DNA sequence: TGCAGCGCTTGGGACAGGGGGGAAACTGAAGCTTTCTTT.

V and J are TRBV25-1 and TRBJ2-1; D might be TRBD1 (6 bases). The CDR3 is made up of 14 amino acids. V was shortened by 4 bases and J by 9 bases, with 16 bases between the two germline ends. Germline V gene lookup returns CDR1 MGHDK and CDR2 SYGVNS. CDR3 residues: CASSADLLGGEQFF. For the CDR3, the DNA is TGTGCCAGCAGTGCGGACCTTTTAGGGGGTGAGCAGTTCTTC.

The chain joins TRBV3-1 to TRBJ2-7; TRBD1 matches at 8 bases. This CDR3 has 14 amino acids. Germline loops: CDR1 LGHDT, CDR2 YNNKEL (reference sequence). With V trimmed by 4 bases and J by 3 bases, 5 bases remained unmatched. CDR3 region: CASSRGTGHYEQYF. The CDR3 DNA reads TGTGCCAGCAGCCGCGGGACAGGCCACTACGAGCAGTACTTC.

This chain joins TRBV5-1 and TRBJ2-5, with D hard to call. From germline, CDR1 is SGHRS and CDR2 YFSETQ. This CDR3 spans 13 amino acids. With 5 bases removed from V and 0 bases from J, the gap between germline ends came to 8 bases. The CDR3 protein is CASRPTYQETQYF. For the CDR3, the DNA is TGCGCCAGCAGACCGACGTACCAAGAGACCCAGTACTTC. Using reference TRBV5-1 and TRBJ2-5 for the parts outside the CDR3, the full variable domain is KAGVTQTPRYLIKTRGQQVTLSCSPISGHRSVSWYQQTPGQGLQFLFEYFSETQRNKGNFPGRFSGRQFSNSRSEMNVSTLELGDSALYLCASRPTYQETQYFGPGTRLLVL.

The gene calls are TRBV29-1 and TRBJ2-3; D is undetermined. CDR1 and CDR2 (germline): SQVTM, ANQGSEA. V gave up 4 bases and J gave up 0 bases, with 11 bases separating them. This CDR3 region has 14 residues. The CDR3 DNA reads TGCAGCGTTGGTAGTGGCTCTAGCACAGATACGCAGTATTTT. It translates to CSVGSGSSTDTQYF.

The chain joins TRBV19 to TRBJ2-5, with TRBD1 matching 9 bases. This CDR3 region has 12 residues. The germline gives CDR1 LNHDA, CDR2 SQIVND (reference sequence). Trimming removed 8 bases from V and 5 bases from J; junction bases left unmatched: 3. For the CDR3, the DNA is TGTGCCAGTCGGGACAGGGTTGAGACCCAGTACTTC. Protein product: CASRDRVETQYF.

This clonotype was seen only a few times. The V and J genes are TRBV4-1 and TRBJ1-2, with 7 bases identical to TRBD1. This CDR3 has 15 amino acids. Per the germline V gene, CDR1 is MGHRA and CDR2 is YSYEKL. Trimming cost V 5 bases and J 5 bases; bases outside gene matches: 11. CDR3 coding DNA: TGCGCCAGCAGCGCGCAGGGGGTAGTACTATATGGCTACACCTTC. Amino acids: CASSAQGVVLYGYTF.